This T cell receptor (beta chain) was obtained from a study of T cells in Graves' hyperthyroidism and ophthalmopathy. Germline loops: CDR1 SGHRS, CDR2 YFSETQ. The ends were cut back, 2 bases at V and 3 bases at J, with 11 bases in the middle. The CDR3 runs to 14 residues. Lactation, pregnancy, other autoimmune disease or uncontrolled infection excluded patients. It was RNA transcripts that yielded the amplified TCR beta CDR3 regions. The HTBI set primed first-round TCR CDR3 RT-PCR. One entry per CDR3 protein, called by TCRdb with MiXCR from the multiplex PCR reads. The table shows approximately 740,000 distinct CDR3 sequences, with about 14% occurring only once. This clonotype has only a few counts. Its target is not known. Study-wide findings and caveats: Ophthalmopathy stood apart from stable hyperthyroidism in a 13 V-J model.

The specimen was blood. This TCR came from a woman aged 18-29 years with Graves' hyperthyroidism. The chain is built from TRBV5-1 and TRBJ1-1, with D possibly TRBD1 on 5 matching bases. The CDR3 bases are TGCGCCAGCAGCTTAGAGGTGGGGGACACTGAAGCTTTCTTT. This gives the protein CASSLEVGDTEAFF.